The entry that follows covers one T cell receptor (beta chain) sequence. This entry is derived from a study of T cells after posttransplantation cyclophosphamide. The germline CDR1 and CDR2 sequences are SGHTA and FQGTGA. The CDR3 is 13 amino acids. Trimming at V came to 6 bases and at J to 4 bases, leaving 6 bases not matched to a gene. Cyclophosphamide on days +3 and +4 followed busulfan-fludarabine conditioning and a marrow graft. Some clones are missing from TCRdb's copy, which holds only in-frame ones; the method was immunoSEQ multiplex PCR. The sample includes some 18,000 clones, approximately 86% seen only once; the top ten take 6% to 8.5%.

Sequenced material: PBMCs, taken after allogeneic stem cell transplant with posttransplant cyclophosphamide. This clonotype was obtained from a female patient aged 40 to 50 who received an allogeneic stem cell transplant from a related donor, was CMV-positive, and had no GVHD. Some of these T cells may belong to the graft donor. The chain couples TRBV7-3 to TRBJ2-7; the match to TRBD1 covers 7 bases. The CDR3 nucleotides are TGTGCCAGCAGTCTTACAGGGGAGTACGAGCAGTACTTC. Translated: CASSLTGEYEQYF.